A single sample gave rise to the 30 T cell receptor beta chains below, sequenced in a study of T cell changes during pregnancy in multiple sclerosis. TCRdb's copy holds only in-frame clones and misses some; the assay was immunoSEQ multiplex PCR. The table lists 95,000 to 150,000 clones, over 85% of them singletons. The sample was peripheral blood, taken before pregnancy. The receptors come from a female donor with multiple sclerosis, enrolled in a pregnancy study.

The chain recombines TRBV28 with TRBJ2-2; D call uncertain. Trimming took off 6 bases at V and 0 bases at J, with 5 bases between the two ends. The CDR3 covers 13 residues. Germline V gives CDR1 MDHEN, CDR2 SYDVKM. The CDR3 sequence: CASRSANTGELFF. CDR3 nucleotides: TGTGCCAGCAGGTCCGCGAACACCGGGGAGCTGTTTTTT.

The CDR3 DNA is TGTGCCTGGTCCCGGACAGGGGGGCAGCCCCAGCATTTT. Translation: CAWSRTGGQPQHF. This chain joins TRBV30 and TRBJ1-5; 10 bases fit TRBD1. The germline CDR1 and CDR2 sequences are GTSNPN and SVGIG (reference sequence). V gave up 5 bases and J gave up 7 bases; unmatched junction bases: 5. The CDR3 has 13 residues.

J is TRBJ2-7 and V is TRBV5-1; D is perhaps TRBD1 (6 bases). The V gene lost 4 bases and the J gene lost 1 base, with 12 bases spanning the gap. Germline V gene sequence: CDR1 SGHRS, CDR2 YFSETQ. The CDR3 loop spans 14 amino acids. This CDR3 is CASSARQGSYEQYF. The CDR3 DNA reads as TGCGCCAGCAGCGCCAGGCAGGGGTCCTACGAGCAGTACTTC. The full variable domain, rest sourced from reference TRBV5-1 and TRBJ2-7, is KAGVTQTPRYLIKTRGQQVTLSCSPISGHRSVSWYQQTPGQGLQFLFEYFSETQRNKGNFPGRFSGRQFSNSRSEMNVSTLELGDSALYLCASSARQGSYEQYFGPGTRLTVT.

This chain joins TRBV5-1 and TRBJ2-1; D is unclear. V was cut by 2 bases and J by 0 bases, with 12 bases left in between. Germline CDR1 SGHRS, CDR2 YFSETQ. The length of the CDR3 is 16 residues. CDR3 sequence reads: CASSLTSGLSYNEQFF. As DNA, the CDR3 is TGCGCCAGCAGCTTAACGTCAGGCCTCTCCTACAATGAGCAGTTCTTC.

This clone appeared a few times. The CDR3 sequence: CAIQPGVNTEAFF. CDR3 nucleotides: TGTGCCATTCAACCGGGGGTGAACACTGAAGCTTTCTTT. The rearrangement links TRBV10-3 to TRBJ1-1; TRBD1 is a possible D gene (5 bases). Looked up from germline, CDR1 is ENHRY and CDR2 is SYGVKD. V lost 9 bases and J lost 0, with 11 bases in between. The CDR3 is 13 residues long.

This chain connects TRBV27 to TRBJ1-3, with TRBD1 as a possible D gene (5 bases). V was cut by 5 bases and J by 0 bases, with 8 bases left in between. The germline CDR1 and CDR2 sequences are MNHEY and SMNVEV (reference sequence). This CDR3 has 14 amino acids. In DNA, the CDR3 is TGTGCCAGCAGTAACAGGAACTCTGGAAACACCATATATTTT. Translating it yields CASSNRNSGNTIYF.

The chain recombines TRBV19 with TRBJ2-7, with unresolved D. CDR1 and CDR2 from the germline V gene are LNHDA and SQIVND (reference sequence). This CDR3 comprises 15 residues. Between the trimmed V and J ends, which lost 0 bases and 1 base, there was a span of 10 bases. CDR3 DNA sequence: TGTGCCAGTAGTATAGACAGGCTAACTTCCTACGAGCAGTACTTC. Protein product: CASSIDRLTSYEQYF.

This chain connects TRBV7-8 to TRBJ1-5, with unresolved D. V gave up 1 base and J gave up 4 bases, with 8 bases separating them. The CDR3 consists of 14 residues. The germline V gene encodes CDR1 SGHVS and CDR2 FQNEAQ. CDR3 protein: CASSLGERNQPQHF. DNA for the CDR3: TGTGCCAGCAGCTTAGGGGAGCGGAATCAGCCCCAGCATTTT.

The chain employs TRBV6-1 and TRBJ2-1; D gene ambiguous. V shed 0 bases and J shed 0 bases, with 9 bases lying between them. The CDR3 loop spans 16 amino acids. Germline loops: CDR1 MNHNS, CDR2 SASEGT. Here the CDR3 reads CASSEAEASSYNEQFF. CDR3 DNA sequence: TGTGCCAGCAGTGAAGCCGAGGCTAGCTCCTACAATGAGCAGTTCTTC.

The genes are TRBV15 and TRBJ1-5, with a weak D call TRBD1 (6 bases). This CDR3 spans 15 amino acids. The V end was cut by 5 bases, the J end by 5 bases, with 16 bases between. The germline V gene has CDR1 LNHNV and CDR2 YYDKDF (reference sequence). Written as DNA, the CDR3 is TGTGCCACCAGCGACGTACAGGGTAGGGATCAGCCCCAGCATTTT. Residues: CATSDVQGRDQPQHF.

V and J are TRBV7-2 and TRBJ1-6; no clear D gene. Looked up from germline, CDR1 is SGHTA and CDR2 is FQGNSA. Trimming cost V 4 bases and J 11 bases, with 15 bases left between them. This CDR3 is built from 14 residues. The CDR3 sequence: CASSSFRKRAPLHF. CDR3 sequence (DNA): TGTGCCAGCAGCTCCTTTAGGAAGAGGGCACCCCTCCACTTT.

Comments on this clone: This same CDR3 is encoded by further DNA sequences in the sample. The rearrangement uses TRBV5-1 and TRBJ1-4; D might be TRBD1 (6 bases). CDR1 is SGHRS and CDR2 is YFSETQ in the germline V gene. The CDR3 extends over 13 amino acids. The V end was cut by 5 bases, the J end by 5 bases, with 10 bases between. The CDR3 sequence: CASSRDRNEKLFF. CDR3 in DNA: TGCGCCAGCAGTAGAGACAGGAATGAAAAACTGTTTTTT. The variable domain in full, with the rest retrieved from reference TRBV5-1 and TRBJ1-4, is KAGVTQTPRYLIKTRGQQVTLSCSPISGHRSVSWYQQTPGQGLQFLFEYFSETQRNKGNFPGRFSGRQFSNSRSEMNVSTLELGDSALYLCASSRDRNEKLFFGSGTQLSVL.

J is TRBJ2-3 and V is TRBV6-4; 14 bases are a match to TRBD2. V trimming: 8 bases; J trimming: 7 bases; junction bases outside the gene matches: 8. Looked up from germline, CDR1 is MRHNA and CDR2 is SNTAGT. This CDR3 has 15 amino acids. CDR3 sequence reads: CASALTSGGAHTQYF. CDR3 bases: TGTGCCAGCGCCCTGACTAGCGGGGGGGCCCATACGCAGTATTTT.

The genes are TRBV19 and TRBJ2-5, with D uncertain. CDR1 LNHDA and CDR2 SQIVND come from the germline V gene (reference sequence). The CDR3 covers 14 residues. The ends were cut back, 1 base at V and 0 bases at J, with 6 bases in the middle. The CDR3, as DNA: TGTGCCAGTAGTATAGGGTCAGACCAAGAGACCCAGTACTTC. Translating it yields CASSIGSDQETQYF.

The chain is built from TRBV6-6 and TRBJ2-1, with D perhaps TRBD1 (6 bases). Trimming left V 6 bases short and J 7 bases short, with 7 bases between. Germline CDR1 and CDR2: MNHNY and SVGAGI (reference sequence). The CDR3 contains 11 residues. CDR3 sequence reads: CASSRGNEQFF. The CDR3, as DNA: TGTGCCAGCAGCAGGGGAAATGAGCAGTTCTTC.

The chain links TRBV7-9 to TRBJ2-5; TRBD1 might be the D (6 bases). V was pared by 2 bases and J by 3 bases, with 7 bases between. Germline assignment: CDR1 SEHNR and CDR2 FQNEAQ (reference sequence). The CDR3 is 13 residues long. CDR3 bases: TGTGCCAGCAGCTTAAACAGGGAAGAGACCCAGTACTTC. This codes for CASSLNREETQYF. Full variable domain (outside the CDR3, taken from reference TRBV7-9 and TRBJ2-5): DTGVSQNPRHKITKRGQNVTFRCDPISEHNRLYWYRQTLGQGPEFLTYFQNEAQLEKSRLLSDRFSAERPKGSFSTLEIQRTEQGDSAMYLCASSLNREETQYFGPGTRLLVL.

This rearrangement joins TRBV4-1 to TRBJ1-2; D possibly corresponds to TRBD1 (6 bases). With 4 bases removed from V and 3 bases from J, the gap between germline ends came to 24 bases. CDR1 and CDR2 from the germline V gene are MGHRA and YSYEKL. The CDR3 spans 18 residues. This CDR3 reads CASSPILSPRQADYGYTF. The CDR3 coding sequence is TGCGCCAGCAGCCCAATTCTCTCCCCAAGACAGGCCGACTATGGCTACACCTTC.

This clone has just one count. J is TRBJ2-7 and V is TRBV7-2; tentative D call: TRBD1 (6 bases). The germline V gene encodes CDR1 SGHTA and CDR2 FQGNSA. The CDR3 sequence is 15 residues long. Trimming shortened V by 1 base and J by 3 bases, and 13 bases separated the two germline ends. CDR3 residues: CASSLGPGQVYEQYF. CDR3 nucleotides: TGTGCCAGCAGCTTAGGCCCGGGACAAGTCTACGAGCAGTACTTC.

The rearrangement uses TRBV29-1 and TRBJ2-7; TRBD1 might be the D (6 bases). The germline V gene encodes CDR1 SQVTM and CDR2 ANQGSEA. Trimming took 2 bases from V and 0 from J, leaving 17 bases between them. This CDR3 contains 16 residues. CDR3 sequence (DNA): TGCAGCGTTGAACTAAGGGCAGGGGATTCCTCCTACGAGCAGTACTTC. Translating it yields CSVELRAGDSSYEQYF.

The genes are TRBV7-2 and TRBJ2-1, with a possible D match to TRBD2 (6 bases). Germline loops: CDR1 SGHTA, CDR2 FQGNSA. The V gene lost 5 bases and the J gene lost 9 bases, with 26 bases spanning the gap. CDR3 length: 17 residues. The CDR3 sequence: CASSPTSNSVWFGEQFF. The DNA for the CDR3 is TGTGCCAGCAGCCCTACTAGCAATTCGGTTTGGTTCGGTGAGCAGTTCTTC.

The chain carries TRBV19 and TRBJ2-1; 12 bases agree with TRBD2. The CDR3 is 18 residues long. V shed 3 bases, J shed 10 bases, and the junction held 16 bases outside the gene matches. Germline V gene sequence: CDR1 LNHDA, CDR2 SQIVND (reference sequence). Here the CDR3 reads CASSILAGGVSPLGEQFF. CDR3 bases: TGTGCCAGTAGTATCCTAGCGGGGGGGGTATCCCCCCTAGGCGAGCAGTTCTTC.

The chain combines TRBV6-1 with TRBJ2-6, with a possible D match to TRBD2 (6 bases). Germline V gene sequence: CDR1 MNHNS, CDR2 SASEGT. Between the trimmed V and J ends, which lost 4 bases and 0 bases, there was a span of 10 bases. The CDR3 totals 16 residues. CDR3 in DNA: TGTGCCAGCAGTGGGAGGGGTGTCTCTGGGGCCAACGTCCTGACTTTC. This codes for CASSGRGVSGANVLTF.

This sequence joins TRBV7-9 and TRBJ1-2; 9 bases map to TRBD1. Unmatched junction bases numbered 7, after V lost 3 bases and J lost 8 bases. The CDR3 runs to 14 residues. CDR1 SEHNR and CDR2 FQNEAQ come from the germline V gene (reference sequence). This chain's CDR3 is CASSLTQGANGYTF. CDR3 in DNA: TGTGCCAGCAGCTTGACACAGGGGGCGAACGGCTACACCTTC.

This chain connects TRBV7-9 to TRBJ1-4; D is ambiguous. V was pared by 1 base and J by 8 bases, with 14 bases between. This CDR3 is built from 15 residues. Germline lookup yields CDR1 SEHNR and CDR2 FQNEAQ (reference sequence). CDR3 sequence reads: CASSLGNSFGEKLFF. DNA of the CDR3: TGTGCCAGCAGCTTAGGGAACAGCTTTGGAGAAAAACTGTTTTTT.

This chain joins TRBV27 and TRBJ1-1; no clear D. Trimming removed 3 bases from V and 12 bases from J, with 20 bases in between. The CDR3 totals 14 residues. Germline assignment: CDR1 MNHEY and CDR2 SMNVEV (reference sequence). CDR3 residues: CASSLGEGRKQTFF. For the CDR3, the DNA is TGTGCCAGCAGTTTGGGTGAGGGAAGGAAGCAGACTTTCTTT.

The chain has TRBV7-9 and TRBJ2-7, with 9 bases identical to TRBD2. V shed 4 bases, J shed 1 base, and the junction held 5 bases outside the gene matches. This CDR3 has 15 amino acids. Germline values: CDR1 SEHNR, CDR2 FQNEAQ (reference sequence). CDR3 protein: CASSSPTSGSYEQYF. The CDR3 coding sequence is TGTGCCAGCAGCTCCCCGACTAGCGGATCCTACGAGCAGTACTTC. The full variable domain, with the rest looked up from reference TRBV7-9 and TRBJ2-7, is DTGVSQNPRHKITKRGQNVTFRCDPISEHNRLYWYRQTLGQGPEFLTYFQNEAQLEKSRLLSDRFSAERPKGSFSTLEIQRTEQGDSAMYLCASSSPTSGSYEQYFGPGTRLTVT.

The V gene is TRBV16, the J gene TRBJ1-4; D gene uncertain. Trimming shortened V by 4 bases and J by 10 bases, and 10 bases separated the two germline ends. CDR1 and CDR2 from the germline V gene are KGHSY and FQNENV. The CDR3 is 12 residues long. The CDR3 here is CASSPEGGKLFF. CDR3 DNA: TGTGCCAGCAGCCCCGAAGGAGGAAAACTGTTTTTT.

The count of this clone is one. The rearrangement links TRBV6-5 to TRBJ2-3; D possibly corresponds to TRBD2 (5 bases). Germline CDR1 and CDR2: MNHEY and SVGAGI. Trimming left V 6 bases short and J 0 bases short, with 13 bases between. This CDR3 has 15 amino acids. CDR3 amino acids: CASSLLGSSTDTQYF. In nucleotides, the CDR3 is TGTGCCAGCAGCCTTCTGGGGAGTAGCACAGATACGCAGTATTTT.

V gene TRBV7-3 combines with J gene TRBJ2-5; the D gene is possibly TRBD1 (6 bases). V lost 5 bases, J lost 4 bases, and 17 bases lay in between. From germline, CDR1 is SGHTA and CDR2 FQGTGA. The CDR3 is 15 amino acids. The CDR3 DNA is TGTGCCAGCAGCCAAACAGGTGGGGGCAGAGAGACCCAGTACTTC. Its translation: CASSQTGGGRETQYF.

The rearrangement uses TRBV7-7 and TRBJ1-3, with D tentatively TRBD1 (5 bases). CDR3 length: 13 residues. Germline CDR1 is SSHAT and CDR2 is FNYEAQ (reference sequence). Trimming removed 4 bases from V and 4 bases from J, with 8 bases in between. The CDR3 DNA sequence: TGTGCCAGCAGCTCGGGGGGGGGAAACACCATATATTTT. Encoded protein: CASSSGGGNTIYF. The complete variable domain, with remaining parts taken from reference TRBV7-7 and TRBJ1-3, reads GAGVSQSPRYKVTKRGQDVTLRCDPISSHATLYWYQQALGQGPEFLTYFNYEAQPDKSGLPSDRFSAERPEGSISTLTIQRTEQRDSAMYRCASSSGGGNTIYFGEGSWLTVV.